Given below is one TCR beta chain in context. The antigen remains unidentified. The sample comes from a study of cytomegalovirus exposure and HLA in healthy donors. Regarding the study as a whole: Earlier results showed most TCR beta V segments being productive about 87% or about 30% of the time. Relative to the approximately 660-donor mean, N-insertions were reportedly fewer in an Asian-associated ancestry cluster in a later analysis.

60 Vbeta and 13 Jbeta primers were used in PCR. Profiled with immunoSEQ multiplex PCR; TCRdb holds only in-frame clones, not every one. Among around 150,000 clones listed, 65% to 85% were seen once. Germline CDR1 and CDR2: KGHSH and LQKENI. The CDR3 consists of 15 residues. V dropped 3 bases and J dropped 4; count of bases not matched to a gene: 5. The rearrangement uses TRBV18 and TRBJ2-2; 7 nucleotides line up with TRBD1. Sequencing was performed on PBMCs. The TCR was taken from a man aged 40-49 years in good health and CMV-seropositive. The CDR3 reads CASSPDRVSTGELFF. DNA for the CDR3: TGTGCCAGCTCACCTGACAGGGTGAGCACCGGGGAGCTGTTTTTT.